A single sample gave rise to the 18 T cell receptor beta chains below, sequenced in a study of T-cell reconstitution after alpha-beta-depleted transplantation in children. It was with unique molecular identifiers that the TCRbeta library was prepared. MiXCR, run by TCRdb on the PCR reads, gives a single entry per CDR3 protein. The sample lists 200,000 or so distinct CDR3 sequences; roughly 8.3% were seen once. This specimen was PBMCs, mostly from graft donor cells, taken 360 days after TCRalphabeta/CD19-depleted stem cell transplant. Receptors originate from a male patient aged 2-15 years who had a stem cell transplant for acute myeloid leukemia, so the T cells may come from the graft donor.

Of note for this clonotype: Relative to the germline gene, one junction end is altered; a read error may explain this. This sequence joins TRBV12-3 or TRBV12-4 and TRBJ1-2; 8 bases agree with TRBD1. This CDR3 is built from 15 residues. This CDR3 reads CASSHRDRSHYGYTF. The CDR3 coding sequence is TGTGCCAGCAGCCACCGGGACAGGTCCCACTACGGCTACACCTTC.

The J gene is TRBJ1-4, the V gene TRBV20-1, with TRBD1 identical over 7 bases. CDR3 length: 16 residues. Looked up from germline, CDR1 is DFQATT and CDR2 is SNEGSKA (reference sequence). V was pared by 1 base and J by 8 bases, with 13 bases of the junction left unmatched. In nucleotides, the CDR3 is TGCAGTGCTAGAGGCATAGGGACAGTCGTAAACGAAAAACTGTTTTTT. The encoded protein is CSARGIGTVVNEKLFF.

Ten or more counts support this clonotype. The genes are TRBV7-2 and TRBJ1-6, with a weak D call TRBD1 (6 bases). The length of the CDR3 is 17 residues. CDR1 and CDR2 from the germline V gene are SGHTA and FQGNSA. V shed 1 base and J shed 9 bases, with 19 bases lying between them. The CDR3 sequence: CASSLGFLRGAISPLHF. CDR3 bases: TGTGCCAGCAGCTTAGGATTTTTGCGGGGGGCAATTTCACCCCTCCACTTT.

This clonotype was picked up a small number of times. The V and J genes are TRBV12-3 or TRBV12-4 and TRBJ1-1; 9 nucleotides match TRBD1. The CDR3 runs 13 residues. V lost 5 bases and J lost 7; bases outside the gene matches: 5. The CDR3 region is CASSKGQGSEAFF. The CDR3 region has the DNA TGTGCCAGCAGTAAGGGACAGGGTAGTGAAGCTTTCTTT.

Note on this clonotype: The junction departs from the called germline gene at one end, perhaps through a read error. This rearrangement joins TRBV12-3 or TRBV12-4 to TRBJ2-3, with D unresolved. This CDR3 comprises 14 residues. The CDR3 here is CATSRPGLRDTQYF. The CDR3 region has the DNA TGTGCCACCAGTCGACCCGGGCTAAGAGATACGCAGTATTTT.

The CDR3 spells CAIDRGEFHEQYV. DNA of the CDR3: TGCGCCATCGACCGGGGTGAGTTTCACGAGCAGTACGTC. The chain carries TRBV5-1 and TRBJ2-7; the D gene is possibly TRBD2 (5 bases). V was cut by 9 bases and J by 5 bases, with 18 bases left in between. Germline CDR1 SGHRS, CDR2 YFSETQ. There are 13 residues in the CDR3.

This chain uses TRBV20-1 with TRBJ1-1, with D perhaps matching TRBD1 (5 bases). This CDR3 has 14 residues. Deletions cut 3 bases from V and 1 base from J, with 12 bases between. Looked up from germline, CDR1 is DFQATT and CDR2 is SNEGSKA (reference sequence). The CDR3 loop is CSARVGPKNTEAFF. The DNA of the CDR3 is TGCAGTGCTAGGGTGGGACCGAAGAACACTGAAGCTTTCTTT.

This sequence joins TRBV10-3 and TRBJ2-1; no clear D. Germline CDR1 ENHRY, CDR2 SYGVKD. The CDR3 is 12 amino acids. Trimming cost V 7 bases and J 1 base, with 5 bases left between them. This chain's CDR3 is CAITTSYNEQFF. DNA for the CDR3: TGTGCCATCACGACTTCCTACAATGAGCAGTTCTTC.

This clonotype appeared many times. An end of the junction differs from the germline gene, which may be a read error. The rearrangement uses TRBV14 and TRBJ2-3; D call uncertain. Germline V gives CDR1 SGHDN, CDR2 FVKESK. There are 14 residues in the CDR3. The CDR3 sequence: CASSDQPRTDTQYF. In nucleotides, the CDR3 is TGTGCCAGCAGCGACCAGCCCCGCACGGATACGCAGTATTTT.

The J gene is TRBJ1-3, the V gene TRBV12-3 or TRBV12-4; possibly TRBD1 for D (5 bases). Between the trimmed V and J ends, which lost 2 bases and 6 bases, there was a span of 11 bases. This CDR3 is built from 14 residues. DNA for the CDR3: TGTGCCAGCAGTTTAAGTCAGGGAGTAAACACCATATATTTT. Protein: CASSLSQGVNTIYF.

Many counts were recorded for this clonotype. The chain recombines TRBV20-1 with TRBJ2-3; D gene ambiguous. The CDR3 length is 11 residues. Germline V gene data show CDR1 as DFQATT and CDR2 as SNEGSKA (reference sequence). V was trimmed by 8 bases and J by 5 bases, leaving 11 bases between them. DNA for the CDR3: TGCAGTTTGTATTCGATAGATACGCAGTATTTT. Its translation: CSLYSIDTQYF.

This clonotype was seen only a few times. CDR3 sequence reads: CASSLVVSSGRAYEQYF. CDR3 in DNA: TGTGCCAGCAGCTTAGTCGTTTCTAGCGGGAGGGCCTACGAGCAGTACTTC. The rearrangement links TRBV7-2 to TRBJ2-7; 12 bases are shared with TRBD2. This CDR3 spans 17 amino acids. With V trimmed by 1 base and J by 2 bases, 6 bases remained unmatched. Germline V gene data show CDR1 as SGHTA and CDR2 as FQGNSA.

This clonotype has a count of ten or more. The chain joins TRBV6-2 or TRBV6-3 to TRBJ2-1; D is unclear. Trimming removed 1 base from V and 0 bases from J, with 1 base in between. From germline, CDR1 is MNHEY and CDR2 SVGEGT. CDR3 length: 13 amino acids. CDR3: CASSYFSYNEQFF. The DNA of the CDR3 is TGTGCCAGCAGTTACTTCTCCTACAATGAGCAGTTCTTC.

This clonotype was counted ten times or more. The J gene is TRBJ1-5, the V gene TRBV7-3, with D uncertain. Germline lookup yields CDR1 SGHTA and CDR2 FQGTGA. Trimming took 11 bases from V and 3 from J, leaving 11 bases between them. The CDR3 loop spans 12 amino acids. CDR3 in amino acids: CAYRRYNQPQHF. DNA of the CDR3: TGTGCCTATAGACGGTACAATCAGCCCCAGCATTTT.

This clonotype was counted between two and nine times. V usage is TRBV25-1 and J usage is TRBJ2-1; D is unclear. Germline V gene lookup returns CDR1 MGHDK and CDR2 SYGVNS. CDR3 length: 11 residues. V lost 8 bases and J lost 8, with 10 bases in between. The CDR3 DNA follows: TGTGCCAGCGGTGCCATATATGAGCAGTTCTTC. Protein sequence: CASGAIYEQFF.

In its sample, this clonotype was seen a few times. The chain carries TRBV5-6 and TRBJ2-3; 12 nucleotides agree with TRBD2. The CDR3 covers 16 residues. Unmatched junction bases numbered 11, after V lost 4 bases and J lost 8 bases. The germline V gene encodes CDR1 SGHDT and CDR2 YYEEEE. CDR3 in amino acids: CASSPLLAGGPGTQYF. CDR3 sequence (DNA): TGTGCCAGCAGCCCGCTCCTAGCGGGAGGGCCTGGTACGCAGTATTTT.

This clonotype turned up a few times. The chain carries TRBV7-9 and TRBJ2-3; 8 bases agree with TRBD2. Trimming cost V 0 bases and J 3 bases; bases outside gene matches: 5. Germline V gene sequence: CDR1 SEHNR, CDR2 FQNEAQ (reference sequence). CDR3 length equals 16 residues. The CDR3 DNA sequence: TGTGCCAGCAGCTTAGCGCGTAGCGGGACGACAGATACGCAGTATTTT. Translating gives CASSLARSGTTDTQYF. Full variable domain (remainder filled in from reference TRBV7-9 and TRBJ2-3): DTGVSQNPRHKITKRGQNVTFRCDPISEHNRLYWYRQTLGQGPEFLTYFQNEAQLEKSRLLSDRFSAERPKGSFSTLEIQRTEQGDSAMYLCASSLARSGTTDTQYFGPGTRLTVL.

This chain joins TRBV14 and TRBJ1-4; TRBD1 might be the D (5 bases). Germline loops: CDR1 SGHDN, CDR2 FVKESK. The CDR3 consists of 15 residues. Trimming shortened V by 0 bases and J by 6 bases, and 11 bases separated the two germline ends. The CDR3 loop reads CASSQDPGDDEKLFF. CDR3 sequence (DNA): TGTGCCAGCAGCCAAGATCCCGGGGACGATGAAAAACTGTTTTTT. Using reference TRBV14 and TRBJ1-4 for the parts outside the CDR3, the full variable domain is EAGVTQFPSHSVIEKGQTVTLRCDPISGHDNLYWYRRVMGKEIKFLLHFVKESKQDESGMPNNRFLAERTGGTYSTLKVQPAELEDSGVYFCASSQDPGDDEKLFFGSGTQLSVL.